What follows are 23 T cell receptor beta chains derived from one specimen sequenced in a study of cytomegalovirus exposure and HLA in healthy donors. The PCR contained 60 Vbeta and 13 Jbeta primers. Clones were read by immunoSEQ multiplex PCR, and TCRdb kept only the in-frame ones, dropping some. The sample carries 80,000 to 95,000 clones, over 60% recorded once. Source material: PBMCs. The receptors shown here come from a female donor in good health and CMV-seronegative.

The rearrangement joins TRBV9 to TRBJ1-3, with D maybe TRBD1 (6 bases). Per germline, CDR1 SGDLS and CDR2 YYNGEE. The V and J ends lost 5 bases and 7 bases respectively, with 13 bases between them. This CDR3 has 13 residues. CDR3 sequence reads: CASSSGVENTIYF. In nucleotides, the CDR3 is TGTGCCAGCAGTTCAGGGGTAGAGAACACCATATATTTT.

The chain carries TRBV19 and TRBJ2-3, with TRBD2 matching over 11 bases. Germline CDR1 is LNHDA and CDR2 is SQIVND (reference sequence). This CDR3 contains 16 residues. Germline trimming cut 6 bases from V and 2 bases from J; bases unmatched to any gene: 7. CDR3 DNA sequence: TGTGCCAGTAGCTGGGGACTAGCGGTCCTCACAGATACGCAGTATTTT. Translated, it gives CASSWGLAVLTDTQYF.

This clone has only one observation. The chain joins TRBV4-3 to TRBJ1-2, with D possibly being TRBD1 (6 bases). V gave up 0 bases and J gave up 6 bases, with 11 bases separating them. CDR3 length equals 14 residues. Germline loops: CDR1 LGHNA, CDR2 YSLEER. Here the CDR3 reads CASSQEGQGNGYTF. The CDR3 DNA is TGCGCCAGCAGCCAAGAAGGGCAGGGGAATGGCTACACCTTC.

The chain employs TRBV5-8 and TRBJ1-1; D gene unclear. This CDR3 has 13 residues. Germline assignment: CDR1 SGHTS and CDR2 YDEGEE. The V gene lost 7 bases and the J gene lost 0 bases, with 10 bases spanning the gap. CDR3 sequence reads: CASYRFVNTEAFF. The CDR3 nucleotides are TGTGCCAGCTATCGGTTCGTGAACACTGAAGCTTTCTTT.

The DNA of the CDR3 is TGTGCCAGCAGCTTAGGGAGAGGGAGTCTAGCGCCCTACGAGCAGTACTTC. Translating gives CASSLGRGSLAPYEQYF. The J gene is TRBJ2-7, the V gene TRBV7-2; D may be TRBD2 (6 bases). The germline gives CDR1 SGHTA, CDR2 FQGNSA. V was trimmed by 1 base and J by 2 bases, leaving 18 bases between them. This CDR3 comprises 17 residues.

In its sample, this clone was seen a few times. J is TRBJ1-5 and V is TRBV2; the D is unclear. With 1 base removed from V and 0 bases from J, the gap between germline ends came to 10 bases. Germline V gene data show CDR1 as SNHLY and CDR2 as FYNNEI. This CDR3 comprises 16 residues. CDR3: CASSEDGSYSNQPQHF. As DNA, the CDR3 is TGTGCCAGCAGTGAAGATGGGAGCTATAGCAATCAGCCCCAGCATTTT.

This rearrangement joins TRBV6-5 to TRBJ2-1; no definite D call. The CDR3 is 13 amino acids. V lost 6 bases and J 5 bases, leaving 11 bases between the germline ends. Germline lookup yields CDR1 MNHEY and CDR2 SVGAGI. CDR3 DNA: TGTGCCAGCAGACGCGACAAGAACAATGAGCAGTTCTTC. Protein sequence: CASRRDKNNEQFF.

Here the CDR3 DNA reads TGTGCCAGTAGTACCGGACAGTTCGGGGCATATGGCTACACCTTC. This encodes CASSTGQFGAYGYTF. The chain joins TRBV19 to TRBJ1-2; D is perhaps TRBD1 (6 bases). CDR3 length: 15 residues. Trimming removed 4 bases from V and 5 bases from J, with 17 bases in between. CDR1 is LNHDA, CDR2 SQIVND, per germline (reference sequence).

The gene calls are TRBV19 and TRBJ2-7, with TRBD1 matching over 9 bases. The J segment lost 0 bases and the V segment lost 4 bases, leaving 19 bases of the junction unmatched. The CDR3 is made up of 20 amino acids. CDR1 is LNHDA, CDR2 SQIVND, per germline (reference sequence). The CDR3 is CASSTSGPGQGHTNSYEQYF. For the CDR3, the DNA is TGTGCCAGTAGTACATCGGGTCCGGGACAGGGCCACACTAACTCCTACGAGCAGTACTTC.

This clone was seen more than once but under ten times. The chain couples TRBV6-5 to TRBJ1-1; weak D call: TRBD1 (5 bases). Per germline, CDR1 MNHEY and CDR2 SVGAGI. The CDR3 contains 11 residues. V shed 7 bases and J shed 4 bases, with 7 bases lying between them. CDR3 nucleotides: TGTGCCAGCACGGACACCACTGAAGCTTTCTTT. This codes for CASTDTTEAFF.

V gene TRBV5-1 combines with J gene TRBJ1-1, with TRBD1 matching 7 bases. Trimming removed 0 bases from V and 5 bases from J; junction bases left unmatched: 10. This CDR3 spans 16 amino acids. Germline V gene lookup returns CDR1 SGHRS and CDR2 YFSETQ. The CDR3 loop is CASSLGAGGIGTEAFF. For the CDR3, the DNA is TGCGCCAGCAGCTTGGGGGCAGGGGGAATCGGAACTGAAGCTTTCTTT.

The chain carries TRBV28 and TRBJ2-7; 8 nucleotides agree with TRBD1. The junction had 8 bases not matched to a gene; V was cut back by 8 bases and J by 5 bases. CDR1 MDHEN and CDR2 SYDVKM come from the germline V gene. The CDR3 is 13 residues long. DNA for the CDR3: TGTGCCAGCTCACAGGGGGATAGGGACGAGCAGTACTTC. Its protein product is CASSQGDRDEQYF.

The sample holds a few counts of this clone. The gene calls are TRBV6-5 and TRBJ1-2; TRBD1 might be the D (5 bases). Germline lookup yields CDR1 MNHEY and CDR2 SVGAGI. The CDR3 length is 13 residues. V was shortened by 6 bases and J by 4 bases, with 12 bases between the two germline ends. CDR3 amino acids: CASSRRGTYGYTF. CDR3 bases: TGTGCCAGCAGCCGACGGGGGACCTATGGCTACACCTTC.

The rearrangement joins TRBV6-1 to TRBJ2-2; 8 bases align to TRBD1. The CDR3 extends over 14 amino acids. Trimming at V came to 6 bases and at J to 6 bases, leaving 6 bases not matched to a gene. Germline loops: CDR1 MNHNS, CDR2 SASEGT. The CDR3 DNA reads TGTGCCAGCAGAAAACAGGGGGAGGCCGGGGAGCTGTTTTTT. Amino acids: CASRKQGEAGELFF.

V gene TRBV10-1 combines with J gene TRBJ1-1; a possible D gene is TRBD1 (6 bases). Per germline, CDR1 WNHNN and CDR2 SYGVQD (reference sequence). This CDR3 is built from 13 residues. V dropped 6 bases and J dropped 10 bases, with 18 bases sitting between them. The CDR3 DNA sequence: TGCGCCAGCAGACCCTCCGAAACAGGGTCAGCTTTCTTT. Encoded protein: CASRPSETGSAFF.

The V and J genes are TRBV10-2 and TRBJ2-7; TRBD2 aligns across 14 bases. The CDR3 spans 14 residues. The V gene's germline CDR1 is WSHSY and CDR2 SAAADI. The junction had 4 bases not matched to a gene; V was cut back by 0 bases and J by 12 bases. As DNA, the CDR3 is TGCGCCAGCAGTGAGTCGGGACTAGCGGGAGATGTGTACTTC. Its translation: CASSESGLAGDVYF.

In this sample, this clone turned up a few times. J is TRBJ1-6 and V is TRBV18; TRBD1 agrees at 10 bases. Germline-derived CDR1 and CDR2 are KGHSH and LQKENI. This CDR3 has 14 residues. Trimming took 5 bases from V and 8 from J; bases not matched to a gene: 3. The CDR3: CASSEGQGYSPLHF. The CDR3 DNA reads TGTGCCAGCTCAGAGGGACAGGGGTATTCACCCCTCCACTTT.

The J gene is TRBJ1-2, the V gene TRBV7-8; D is possibly TRBD1 (6 bases). Trimming pared 3 bases from V and 8 bases from J, leaving 16 bases between. CDR1 and CDR2 (germline): SGHVS, FQNEAQ. The CDR3 is 14 amino acids. CDR3: CASSLSAETGGYTF. The DNA of the CDR3 is TGTGCCAGCAGCTTGTCGGCCGAGACAGGAGGCTACACCTTC.

The chain joins TRBV7-9 to TRBJ2-3; D gene uncertain. The V gene's germline CDR1 is SEHNR and CDR2 FQNEAQ (reference sequence). V dropped 10 bases and J dropped 6 bases, with 11 bases sitting between them. The CDR3 has 11 residues. In DNA form, the CDR3 reads TGTGCCACCGGGTGGCCCGATACGCAGTATTTT. It is translated as CATGWPDTQYF. Complete variable domain (other parts from reference TRBV7-9 and TRBJ2-3): DTGVSQNPRHKITKRGQNVTFRCDPISEHNRLYWYRQTLGQGPEFLTYFQNEAQLEKSRLLSDRFSAERPKGSFSTLEIQRTEQGDSAMYLCATGWPDTQYFGPGTRLTVL.

This clone turned up a few times. The chain links TRBV15 to TRBJ2-3; 9 nucleotides agree with TRBD2. CDR1 LNHNV and CDR2 YYDKDF come from the germline V gene (reference sequence). V dropped 5 bases and J dropped 3; count of bases not matched to a gene: 3. The CDR3 is 14 amino acids. The CDR3 coding sequence is TGTGCCACCAGCGGCGGACTAGCGACAGATACGCAGTATTTT. Encoded protein: CATSGGLATDTQYF.

This chain connects TRBV9 to TRBJ1-2; D might be TRBD1 (5 bases). V was shortened by 0 bases and J by 5 bases, with 11 bases between the two germline ends. CDR1 is SGDLS and CDR2 is YYNGEE in the germline V gene. The CDR3 consists of 14 residues. The CDR3 nucleotides are TGTGCCAGCAGCGTAGCTTTAGGGGCGTATGGCTACACCTTC. It specifies CASSVALGAYGYTF.

V and J are TRBV12-5 and TRBJ1-1; D not certain. The CDR3 has 13 amino acids. V gave up 6 bases and J gave up 3 bases, with 11 bases separating them. Looked up from germline, CDR1 is LGHNT and CDR2 is FRNRAP. In nucleotides, the CDR3 is TGTGCTAGTGGCGCCGACGGGGACACTGAAGCTTTCTTT. Its protein is CASGADGDTEAFF. Looking up the rest from reference TRBV12-5 and TRBJ1-1 gives the full variable domain: DARVTQTPRHKVTEMGQEVTMRCQPILGHNTVFWYRQTMMQGLELLAYFRNRAPLDDSGMPKDRFSAEMPDATLATLKIQPSEPRDSAVYFCASGADGDTEAFFGQGTRLTVV.

The chain links TRBV30 to TRBJ2-2; D is undetermined. The CDR3 totals 10 residues. Germline values: CDR1 GTSNPN, CDR2 SVGIG (reference sequence). V was cut by 5 bases and J by 5 bases, with 3 bases left in between. The CDR3 nucleotides are TGTGCCTGGGAGACCGGGGAGCTGTTTTTT. Its protein is CAWETGELFF.